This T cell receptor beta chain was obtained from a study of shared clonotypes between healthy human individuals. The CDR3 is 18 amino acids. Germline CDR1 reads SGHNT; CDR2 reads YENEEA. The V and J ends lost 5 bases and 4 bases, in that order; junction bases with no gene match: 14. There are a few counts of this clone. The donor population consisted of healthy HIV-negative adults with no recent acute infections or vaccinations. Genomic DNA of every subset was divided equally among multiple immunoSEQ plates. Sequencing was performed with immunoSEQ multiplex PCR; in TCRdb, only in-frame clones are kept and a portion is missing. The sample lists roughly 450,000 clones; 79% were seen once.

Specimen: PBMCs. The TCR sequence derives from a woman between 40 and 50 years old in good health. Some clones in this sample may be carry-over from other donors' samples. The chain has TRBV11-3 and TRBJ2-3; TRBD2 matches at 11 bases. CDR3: CASSPPGVAGGIPDTQYF. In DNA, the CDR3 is TGTGCCAGCAGCCCTCCGGGGGTAGCGGGAGGGATCCCAGATACGCAGTATTTT.